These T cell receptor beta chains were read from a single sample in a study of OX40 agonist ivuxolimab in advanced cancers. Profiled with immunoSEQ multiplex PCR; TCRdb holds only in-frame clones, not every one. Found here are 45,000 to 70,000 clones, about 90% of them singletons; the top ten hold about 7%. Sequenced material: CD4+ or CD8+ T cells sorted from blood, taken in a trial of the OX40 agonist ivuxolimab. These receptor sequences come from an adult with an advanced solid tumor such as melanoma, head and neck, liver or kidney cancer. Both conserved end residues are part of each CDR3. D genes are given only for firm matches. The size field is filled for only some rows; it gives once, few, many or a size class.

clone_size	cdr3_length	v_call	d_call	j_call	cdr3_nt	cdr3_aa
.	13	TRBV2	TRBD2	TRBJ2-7	TGTGCCAGCCTCGGGACTAGGAGCGGCGAGCAGTACTTC	CASLGTRSGEQYF
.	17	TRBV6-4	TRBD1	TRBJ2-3	TGTGCCAGCAGTTTCCATCCAGGGGGCGCCGGCACAGATACGCAGTATTTT	CASSFHPGGAGTDTQYF
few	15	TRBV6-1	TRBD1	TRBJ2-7	TGTGCCAGCAGGAGGACCGGGACAGGGGCATCCGAGCAGTACTTC	CASRRTGTGASEQYF
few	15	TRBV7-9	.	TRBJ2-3	TGTGCCAGCAGCCCCCGAGTGCTCAGCACAGATACGCAGTATTTT	CASSPRVLSTDTQYF
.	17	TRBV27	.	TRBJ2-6	TGTGCCAGCAGTTTTGAGGAGGGGGGCTCTGGGGCCAACGTCCTGACTTTC	CASSFEEGGSGANVLTF
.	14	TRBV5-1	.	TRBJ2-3	TGCGCCAGCAGCCCCAACCAACTCACAGATACGCAGTATTTT	CASSPNQLTDTQYF
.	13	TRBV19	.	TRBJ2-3	TGTGCCAGCAAAGGGGGGGAGCCAGATACGCAGTATTTT	CASKGGEPDTQYF
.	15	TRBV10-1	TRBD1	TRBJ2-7	TGCGCCAGCAGCCGCCGACAGGGGGCGTCCTACGAGCAGTACTTC	CASSRRQGASYEQYF
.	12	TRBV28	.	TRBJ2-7	TGTGCCAGCAGTTTGACCTTCTACGAGCAGTACTTC	CASSLTFYEQYF
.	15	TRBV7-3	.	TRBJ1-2	TGTGCCAGCAGCTTCCTAGCCAAAGCAAACTATGGCTACACCTTC	CASSFLAKANYGYTF
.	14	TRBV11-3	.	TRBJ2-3	TGTGCCAGCAGCCCAGAACACGGCACAGATACGCAGTATTTT	CASSPEHGTDTQYF
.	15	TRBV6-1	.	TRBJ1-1	TGTGCCAGCAGTGAAGCGCTTGGGGGCGCGATTGAAGCTTTCTTT	CASSEALGGAIEAFF
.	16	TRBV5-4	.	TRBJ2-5	TGTGCCAGCAGCCCTCCTTTAGGGCAGGGCATTGGGACCCAGTACTTC	CASSPPLGQGIGTQYF
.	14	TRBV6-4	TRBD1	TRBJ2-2	TGTGCCAGCGGCCGGGACAGGGGGTCCGGGGAGCTGTTTTTT	CASGRDRGSGELFF
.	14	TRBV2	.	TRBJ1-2	TGTGCCAGCAGTGAAGCAGCAGGGATACAGGGCTACACCTTC	CASSEAAGIQGYTF
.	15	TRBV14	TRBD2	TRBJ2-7	TGTGCCAGCAGCCAAGATTCGCGGGAGTTGGGTGAGCAGTACTTC	CASSQDSRELGEQYF
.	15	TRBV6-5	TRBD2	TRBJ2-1	TGTGCCAGCAGCCCACTAGCGGGAGCCTACAATGAGCAGTTCTTC	CASSPLAGAYNEQFF
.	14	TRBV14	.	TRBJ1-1	TGTGCCAGCAGCCCTCTAGACGGGGGATCTGAAGCTTTCTTT	CASSPLDGGSEAFF
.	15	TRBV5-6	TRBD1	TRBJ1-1	TGTGCCAGCAGCCCGAACCCAGGGGGGAACACTGAAGCTTTCTTT	CASSPNPGGNTEAFF
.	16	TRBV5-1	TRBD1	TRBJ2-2	TGCGCCAGCAGCAAAGGGACAGTTTCAAACACCGGGGAGCTGTTTTTT	CASSKGTVSNTGELFF
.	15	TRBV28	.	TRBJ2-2	TGTGCCAGCAGTGTACGGGGAGCCAACACCGGGGAGCTGTTTTTT	CASSVRGANTGELFF
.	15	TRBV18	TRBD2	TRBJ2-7	TGTGCCAGCTCACCAACTAGCGGGAGTAGTTACGAGCAGTACTTC	CASSPTSGSSYEQYF
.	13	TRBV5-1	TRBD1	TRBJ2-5	TGCGCCAGCAGCCTAGGGACAGAGGAGACCCAGTACTTC	CASSLGTEETQYF
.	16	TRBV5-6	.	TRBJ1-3	TGTGCCAGCAGCTTGGGTACCCGGAGCTCTGGAAACACCATATATTTT	CASSLGTRSSGNTIYF
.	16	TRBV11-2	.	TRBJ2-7	TGTGCCAGCAGCTTGCTTGGCGGGATCAGCTCCTACGAGCAGTACTTC	CASSLLGGISSYEQYF
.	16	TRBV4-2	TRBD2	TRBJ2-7	TGTGCCAGCAGCCAAGATATAGCGGGTTTCTCCTACGAGCAGTACTTC	CASSQDIAGFSYEQYF
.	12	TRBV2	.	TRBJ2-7	TGTGCCAGTGGGGCAGGGCCCTACGAGCAGTACTTC	CASGAGPYEQYF
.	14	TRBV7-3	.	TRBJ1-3	TGTGCCAGCAGCTTCACCCCCAGTGGAAACACCATATATTTT	CASSFTPSGNTIYF
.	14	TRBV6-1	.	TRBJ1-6	TGTGCCAGCAGGCCTTTGGAACCCAGTGCACCCCTCCACTTT	CASRPLEPSAPLHF
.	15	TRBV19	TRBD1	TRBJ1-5	TGTGCCAGTAGTATAGGGGACAGGGGAAAACAGCCCCAGCATTTT	CASSIGDRGKQPQHF
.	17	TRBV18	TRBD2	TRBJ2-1	TGTGCCAGCTCACCACCGGGAGCGGGAGGGTCCTACAATGAGCAGTTCTTC	CASSPPGAGGSYNEQFF
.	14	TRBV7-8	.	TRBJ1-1	TGTGCCAGCAGCTTAGCGCGGGGGGTAAGGGAAGCTTTCTTT	CASSLARGVREAFF
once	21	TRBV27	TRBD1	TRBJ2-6	TGTGCCAGCAGTCGGAGGAGAGCCGGGGACAGGGTTAGATCTGGGGCCAACGTCCTGACTTTC	CASSRRRAGDRVRSGANVLTF